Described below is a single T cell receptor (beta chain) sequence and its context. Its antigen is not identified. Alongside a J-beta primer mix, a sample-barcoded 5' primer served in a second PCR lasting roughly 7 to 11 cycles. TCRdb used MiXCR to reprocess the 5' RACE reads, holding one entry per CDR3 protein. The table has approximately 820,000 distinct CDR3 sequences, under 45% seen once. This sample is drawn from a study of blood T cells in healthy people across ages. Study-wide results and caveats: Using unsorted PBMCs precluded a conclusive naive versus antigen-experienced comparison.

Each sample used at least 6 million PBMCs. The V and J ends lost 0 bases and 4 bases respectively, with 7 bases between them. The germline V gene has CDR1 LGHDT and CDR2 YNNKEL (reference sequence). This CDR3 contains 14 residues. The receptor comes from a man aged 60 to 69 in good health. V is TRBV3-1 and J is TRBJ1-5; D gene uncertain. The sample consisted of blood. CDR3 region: CASSQEGPNQPQHF. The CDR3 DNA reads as TGTGCCAGCAGCCAAGAAGGACCGAATCAGCCCCAGCATTTT.